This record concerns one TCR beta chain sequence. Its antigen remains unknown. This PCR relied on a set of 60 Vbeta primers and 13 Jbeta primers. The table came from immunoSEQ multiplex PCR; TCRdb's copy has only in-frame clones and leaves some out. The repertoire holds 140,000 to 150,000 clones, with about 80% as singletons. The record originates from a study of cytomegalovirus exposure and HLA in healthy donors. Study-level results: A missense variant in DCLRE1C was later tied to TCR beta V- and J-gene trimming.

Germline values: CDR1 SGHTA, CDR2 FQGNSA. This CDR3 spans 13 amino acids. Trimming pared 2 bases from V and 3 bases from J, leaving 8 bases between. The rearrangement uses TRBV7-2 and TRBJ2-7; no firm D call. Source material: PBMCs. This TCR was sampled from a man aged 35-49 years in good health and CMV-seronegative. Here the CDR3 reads CASSLQAIYEQYF. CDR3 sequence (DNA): TGTGCCAGCAGCTTACAGGCAATCTACGAGCAGTACTTC.